This TCR beta chain appears in the sequencing data of a study of blood T cell repertoires in COVID-19. Study at large: Some COVID-19 samples were acute and others convalescent; all came from the United States, Italy and Spain. The analysed material was cDNA or gDNA that came from T cells, B-cell-depleted T cells, or PBMCs.

In the original workflow: Researchers report that nucleated cell counts were estimated from reference gene primer amplification. Some clones are missing from TCRdb's copy, which holds only in-frame ones; the method was immunoSEQ multiplex PCR. V, J and clone size derive from that table, while D and trimming were established from the DNA sequence. Seen here are around 300,000 clones, about nine tenths observed once, and the top ten hold roughly 2%. Per the germline V gene, CDR1 is SNHLY and CDR2 is FYNNEI. The CDR3 sequence is 14 residues long. Between the trimmed V and J ends, which lost 7 bases and 4 bases, there was a span of 13 bases.

Sequencing input: peripheral blood. The sequence derives from a man aged 18-30 years with active or convalescent COVID-19. The genes are TRBV2 and TRBJ2-2, with D possibly TRBD1 on 6 matching bases. CDR3 sequence reads: CASKLTGFTGELFF. The CDR3 nucleotides are TGTGCCAGCAAACTTACAGGGTTCACCGGGGAGCTGTTTTTT.